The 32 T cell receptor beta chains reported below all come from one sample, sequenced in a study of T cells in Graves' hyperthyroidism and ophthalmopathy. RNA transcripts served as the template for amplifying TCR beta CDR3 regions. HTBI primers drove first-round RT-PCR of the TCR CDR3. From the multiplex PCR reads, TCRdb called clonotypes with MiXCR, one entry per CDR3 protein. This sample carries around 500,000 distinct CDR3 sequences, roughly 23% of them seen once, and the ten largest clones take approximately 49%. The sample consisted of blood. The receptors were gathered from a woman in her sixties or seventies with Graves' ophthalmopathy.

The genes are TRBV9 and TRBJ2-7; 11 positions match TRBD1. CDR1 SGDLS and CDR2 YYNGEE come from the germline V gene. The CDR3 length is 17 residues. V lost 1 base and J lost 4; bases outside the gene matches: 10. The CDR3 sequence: CASSVLPLGQGAYEQYF. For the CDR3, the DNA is TGTGCCAGCAGCGTACTCCCCCTCGGACAGGGGGCTTACGAGCAGTACTTC.

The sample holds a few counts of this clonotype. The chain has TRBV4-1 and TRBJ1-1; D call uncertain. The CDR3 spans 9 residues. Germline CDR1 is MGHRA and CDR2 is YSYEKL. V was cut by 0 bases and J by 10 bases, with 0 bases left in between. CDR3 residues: CASSQEAFF. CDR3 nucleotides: TGCGCCAGCAGCCAAGAAGCTTTCTTT.

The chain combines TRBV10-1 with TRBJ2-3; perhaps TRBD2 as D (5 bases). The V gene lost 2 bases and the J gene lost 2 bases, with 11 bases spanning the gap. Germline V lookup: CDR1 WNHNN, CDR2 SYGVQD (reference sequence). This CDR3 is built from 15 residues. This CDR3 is CASSEAGRSTDTQYF. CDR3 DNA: TGCGCCAGCAGTGAGGCGGGCAGGTCCACAGATACGCAGTATTTT.

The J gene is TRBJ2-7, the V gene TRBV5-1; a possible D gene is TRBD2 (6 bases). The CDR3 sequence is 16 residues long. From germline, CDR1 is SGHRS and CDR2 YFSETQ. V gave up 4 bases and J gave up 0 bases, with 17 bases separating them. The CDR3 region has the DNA TGCGCCAGCAGCCCGACAATTAGCGGAGTCTCCTACGAGCAGTACTTC. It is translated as CASSPTISGVSYEQYF.

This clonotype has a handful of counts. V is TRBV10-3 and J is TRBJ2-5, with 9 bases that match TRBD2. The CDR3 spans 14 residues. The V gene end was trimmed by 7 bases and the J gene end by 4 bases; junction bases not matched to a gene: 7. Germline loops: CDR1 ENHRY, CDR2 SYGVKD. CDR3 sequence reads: CAITAGGGAETQYF. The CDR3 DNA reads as TGTGCCATCACCGCGGGAGGGGGGGCAGAGACCCAGTACTTC.

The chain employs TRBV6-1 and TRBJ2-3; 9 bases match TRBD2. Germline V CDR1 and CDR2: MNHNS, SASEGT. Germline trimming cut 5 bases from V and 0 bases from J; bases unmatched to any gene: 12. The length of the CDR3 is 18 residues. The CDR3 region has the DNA TGTGCCAGCAGTCACATACCTTCTAGCGGGAAAAGCACAGATACGCAGTATTTT. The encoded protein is CASSHIPSSGKSTDTQYF.

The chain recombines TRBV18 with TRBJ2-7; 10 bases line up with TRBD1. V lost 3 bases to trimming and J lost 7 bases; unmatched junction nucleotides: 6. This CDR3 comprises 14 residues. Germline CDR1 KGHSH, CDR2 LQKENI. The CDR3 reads CASSPGQGIQEQYF. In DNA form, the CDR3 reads TGTGCCAGCTCACCGGGACAGGGGATTCAAGAGCAGTACTTC.

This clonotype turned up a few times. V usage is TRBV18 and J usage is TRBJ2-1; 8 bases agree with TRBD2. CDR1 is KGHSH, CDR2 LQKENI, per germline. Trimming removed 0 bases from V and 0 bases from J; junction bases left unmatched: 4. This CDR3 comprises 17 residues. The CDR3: CASSPPMGTSSYNEQFF. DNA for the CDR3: TGTGCCAGCTCACCACCGATGGGGACTAGCTCCTACAATGAGCAGTTCTTC.

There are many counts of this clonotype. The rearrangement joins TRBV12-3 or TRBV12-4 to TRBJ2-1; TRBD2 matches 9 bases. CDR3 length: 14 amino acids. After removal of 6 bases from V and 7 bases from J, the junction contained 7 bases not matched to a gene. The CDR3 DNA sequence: TGTGCCAGCAGCCCTAGCGGGACCGTGAATGAGCAGTTCTTC. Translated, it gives CASSPSGTVNEQFF.

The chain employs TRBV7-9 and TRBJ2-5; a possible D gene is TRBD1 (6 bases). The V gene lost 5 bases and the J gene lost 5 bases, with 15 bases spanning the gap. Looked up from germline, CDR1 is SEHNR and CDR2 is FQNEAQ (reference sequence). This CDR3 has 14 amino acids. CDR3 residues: CASSPGVAAETQYF. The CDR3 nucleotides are TGTGCCAGCAGCCCAGGGGTGGCGGCGGAGACCCAGTACTTC.

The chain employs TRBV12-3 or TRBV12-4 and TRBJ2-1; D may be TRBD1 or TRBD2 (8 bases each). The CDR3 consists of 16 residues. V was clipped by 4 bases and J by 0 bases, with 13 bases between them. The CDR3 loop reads CASSWTGTSSYNEQFF. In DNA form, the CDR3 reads TGTGCCAGCAGTTGGACAGGGACTAGCTCCTACAATGAGCAGTTCTTC.

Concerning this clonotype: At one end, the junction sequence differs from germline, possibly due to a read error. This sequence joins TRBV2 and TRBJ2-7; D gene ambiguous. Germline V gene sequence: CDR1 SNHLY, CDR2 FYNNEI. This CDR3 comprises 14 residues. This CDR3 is CASSESRISYERYF. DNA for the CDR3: TGTGCCAGCAGTGAAAGCAGGATCTCCTACGAGCGGTACTTC. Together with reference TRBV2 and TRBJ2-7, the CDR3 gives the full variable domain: EPEVTQTPSHQVTQMGQEVILRCVPISNHLYFYWYRQILGQKVEFLVSFYNNEISEKSEIFDDQFSVERPDGSNFTLKIRSTKLEDSAMYFCASSESRISYERYFGPGTRLTVT.

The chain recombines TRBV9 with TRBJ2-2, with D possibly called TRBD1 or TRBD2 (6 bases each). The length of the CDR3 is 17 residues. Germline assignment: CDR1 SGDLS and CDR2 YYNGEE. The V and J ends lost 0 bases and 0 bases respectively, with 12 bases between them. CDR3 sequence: CASSVATGATNTGELFF. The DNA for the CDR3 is TGTGCCAGCAGCGTAGCCACGGGGGCAACGAACACCGGGGAGCTGTTTTTT.

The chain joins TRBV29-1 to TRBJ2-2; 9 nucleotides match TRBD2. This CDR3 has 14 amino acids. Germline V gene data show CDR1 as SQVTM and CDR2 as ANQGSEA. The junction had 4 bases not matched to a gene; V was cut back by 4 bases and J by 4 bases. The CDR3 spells CSVGLAGRTGELFF. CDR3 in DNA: TGCAGCGTTGGTCTAGCGGGACGCACCGGGGAGCTGTTTTTT.

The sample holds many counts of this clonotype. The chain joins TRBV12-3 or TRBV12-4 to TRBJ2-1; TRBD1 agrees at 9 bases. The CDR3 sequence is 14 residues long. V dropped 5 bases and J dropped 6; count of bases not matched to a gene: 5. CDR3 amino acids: CASSGTGRFNEQFF. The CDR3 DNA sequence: TGTGCCAGCAGTGGGACAGGGCGTTTCAATGAGCAGTTCTTC.

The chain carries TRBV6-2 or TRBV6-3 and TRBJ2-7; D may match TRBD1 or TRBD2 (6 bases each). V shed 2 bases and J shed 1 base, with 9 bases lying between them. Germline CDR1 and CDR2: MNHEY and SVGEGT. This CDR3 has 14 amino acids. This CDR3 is CASSYGGQSYEQYF. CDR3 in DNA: TGTGCCAGCAGTTACGGGGGGCAATCCTACGAGCAGTACTTC.

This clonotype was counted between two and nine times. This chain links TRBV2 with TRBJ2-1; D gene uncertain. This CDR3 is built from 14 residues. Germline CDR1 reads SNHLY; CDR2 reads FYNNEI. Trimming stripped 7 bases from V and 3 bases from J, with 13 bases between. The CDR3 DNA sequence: TGTGCCAGCAACCAGGAAAAACACTACAATGAGCAGTTCTTC. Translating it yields CASNQEKHYNEQFF.

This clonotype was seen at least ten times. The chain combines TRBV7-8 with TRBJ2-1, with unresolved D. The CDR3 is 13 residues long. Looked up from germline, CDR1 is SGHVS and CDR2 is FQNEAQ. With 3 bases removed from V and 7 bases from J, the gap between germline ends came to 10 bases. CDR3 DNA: TGTGCCAGCAGCTTTAAGGGCCTGAATGAGCAGTTCTTC. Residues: CASSFKGLNEQFF.

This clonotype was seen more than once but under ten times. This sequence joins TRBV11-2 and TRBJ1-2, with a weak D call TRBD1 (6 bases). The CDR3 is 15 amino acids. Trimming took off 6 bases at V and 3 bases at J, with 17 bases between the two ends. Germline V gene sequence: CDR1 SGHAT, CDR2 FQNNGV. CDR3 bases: TGTGCCAGCAGACGCTGGTCAGGGGCTGACTATGGCTACACCTTC. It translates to CASRRWSGADYGYTF.

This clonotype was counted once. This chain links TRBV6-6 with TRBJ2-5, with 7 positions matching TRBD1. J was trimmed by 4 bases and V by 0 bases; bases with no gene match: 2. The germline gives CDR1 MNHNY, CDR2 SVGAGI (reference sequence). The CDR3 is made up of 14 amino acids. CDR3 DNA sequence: TGTGCCAGCAGTTACTCCTGGACAGGAGAGACCCAGTACTTC. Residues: CASSYSWTGETQYF.

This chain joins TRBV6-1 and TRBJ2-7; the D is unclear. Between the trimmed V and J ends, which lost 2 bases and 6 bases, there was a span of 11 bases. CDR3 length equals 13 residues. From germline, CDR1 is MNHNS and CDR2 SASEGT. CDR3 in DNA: TGTGCCAGCAGTGAATCCTTGGGAATCGAGCAGTACTTC. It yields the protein CASSESLGIEQYF.

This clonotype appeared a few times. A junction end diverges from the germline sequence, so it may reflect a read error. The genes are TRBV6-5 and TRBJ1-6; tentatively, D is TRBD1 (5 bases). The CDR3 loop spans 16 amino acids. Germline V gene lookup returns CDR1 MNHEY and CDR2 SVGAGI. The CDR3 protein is CASSYSRSSGHYEQYF. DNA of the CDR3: TGTGCCAGCAGTTACTCGAGGTCTAGCGGACACTACGAGCAGTACTTT.

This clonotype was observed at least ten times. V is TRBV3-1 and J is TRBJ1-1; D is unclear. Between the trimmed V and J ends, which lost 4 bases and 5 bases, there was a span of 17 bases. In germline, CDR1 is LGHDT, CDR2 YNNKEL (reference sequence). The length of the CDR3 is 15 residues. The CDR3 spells CASSPSSDANTEAFF. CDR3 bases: TGTGCCAGCAGCCCAAGCTCGGACGCAAATACTGAAGCTTTCTTT.

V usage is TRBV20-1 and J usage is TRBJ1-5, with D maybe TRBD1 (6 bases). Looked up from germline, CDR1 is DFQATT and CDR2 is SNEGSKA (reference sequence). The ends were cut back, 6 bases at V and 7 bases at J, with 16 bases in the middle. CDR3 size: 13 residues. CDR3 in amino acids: CSAGGGARQPQHF. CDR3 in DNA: TGCAGTGCCGGGGGGGGGGCGCGACAGCCCCAGCATTTT.

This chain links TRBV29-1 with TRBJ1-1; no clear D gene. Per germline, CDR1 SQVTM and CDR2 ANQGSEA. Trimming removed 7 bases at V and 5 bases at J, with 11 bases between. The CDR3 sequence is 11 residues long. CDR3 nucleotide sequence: TGCAGCGGATCCAGTGGGACTGAAGCTTTCTTT. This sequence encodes CSGSSGTEAFF.

The CDR3 sequence: CASSEGSARDNEQFF. CDR3 DNA: TGTGCCAGCAGTGAAGGGTCGGCGCGAGACAATGAGCAGTTCTTC. The chain recombines TRBV6-1 with TRBJ2-1; D unclear. V lost 1 base, J lost 5 bases, and 12 bases lay in between. Germline CDR1 is MNHNS and CDR2 is SASEGT. The CDR3 contains 15 residues.

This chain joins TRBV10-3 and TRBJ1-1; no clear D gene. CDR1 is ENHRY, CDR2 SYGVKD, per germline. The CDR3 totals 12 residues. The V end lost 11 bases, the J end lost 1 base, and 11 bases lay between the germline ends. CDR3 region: CALGSPNTEAFF. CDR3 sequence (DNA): TGTGCCCTTGGCAGCCCGAACACTGAAGCTTTCTTT.

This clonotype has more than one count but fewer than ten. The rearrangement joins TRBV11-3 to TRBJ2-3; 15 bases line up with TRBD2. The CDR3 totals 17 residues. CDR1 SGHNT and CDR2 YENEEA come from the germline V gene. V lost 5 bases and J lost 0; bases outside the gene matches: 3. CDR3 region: CASSRGLAGGSTDTQYF. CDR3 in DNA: TGTGCCAGCAGCCGCGGACTAGCGGGAGGGAGCACAGATACGCAGTATTTT.

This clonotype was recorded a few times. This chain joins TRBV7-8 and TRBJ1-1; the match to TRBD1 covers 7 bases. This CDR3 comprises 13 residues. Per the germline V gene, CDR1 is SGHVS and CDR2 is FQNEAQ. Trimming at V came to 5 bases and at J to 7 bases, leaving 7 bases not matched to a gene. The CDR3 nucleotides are TGTGCCAGCAGCCCCGGGACAGACCTTGAAGCTTTCTTT. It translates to CASSPGTDLEAFF.

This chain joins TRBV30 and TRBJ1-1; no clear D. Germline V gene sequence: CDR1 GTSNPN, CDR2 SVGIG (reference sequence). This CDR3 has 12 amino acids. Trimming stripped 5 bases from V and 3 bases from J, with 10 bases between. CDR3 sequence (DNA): TGTGCCTGGCGGGGATCATACACTGAAGCTTTCTTT. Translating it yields CAWRGSYTEAFF.

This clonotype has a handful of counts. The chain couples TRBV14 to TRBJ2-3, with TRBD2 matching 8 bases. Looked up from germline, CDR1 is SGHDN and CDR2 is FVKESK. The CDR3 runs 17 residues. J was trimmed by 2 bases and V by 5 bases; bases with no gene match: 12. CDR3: CASSFDWAGGNTDTQYF. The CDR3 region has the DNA TGTGCCAGCAGCTTCGATTGGGCGGGAGGAAACACAGATACGCAGTATTTT.

The CDR3 DNA is TGTGCCAGCAGCTCCGCCGACGGGGGATTGAATACGCAGTATTTT. Protein: CASSSADGGLNTQYF. This rearrangement joins TRBV12-3 or TRBV12-4 to TRBJ2-3; D perhaps matches TRBD2 (6 bases). This CDR3 contains 15 residues. V lost 6 bases, J lost 7 bases, and 20 bases lay in between.